These T cell receptor beta chains were read from a single sample in a study of shared clonotypes between healthy human individuals. Profiled with immunoSEQ multiplex PCR; TCRdb holds only in-frame clones, not every one. The table has some 650,000 clones, about 97% seen once. The sample taken for sequencing was naive CD4+ T cells sorted from blood. All receptors derive from a woman in her twenties or thirties in good health. The CDR3 runs from the conserved cysteine through the conserved F or W. A D gene is named only where the DNA matches it firmly. Rows give clone size only sometimes, using once, few, many, or a class for an expanded clone.

v_gene: TRBV5-4
j_gene: TRBJ2-1
d_gene: .
abundance: .
CDR3nt: TGTGCCAGCAGCCCGCCCGGACGCCTCAATGAGCAGTTCTTC
CDR3aa: CASSPPGRLNEQFF

v_gene: TRBV18
j_gene: TRBJ2-7
d_gene: .
abundance: .
CDR3nt: TGTGCCAGCTCACCACGGGAAAGCGGACTGACAGAGGGCTACGAGCAGTACTTC
CDR3aa: CASSPRESGLTEGYEQYF

v_gene: TRBV5-1
j_gene: TRBJ1-5
d_gene: TRBD1
abundance: .
CDR3nt: TGCGCCAGCAGCTTAGGGACAGGGGTGCAACAGCCCCAGCATTTT
CDR3aa: CASSLGTGVQQPQHF

v_gene: TRBV7-3
j_gene: TRBJ2-1
d_gene: TRBD2
abundance: .
CDR3nt: TGTGCCAGCAGCTTAGGGGCGGGAGGGGATTACAATGAGCAGTTCTTC
CDR3aa: CASSLGAGGDYNEQFF

v_gene: TRBV25-1
j_gene: TRBJ2-3
d_gene: TRBD1
abundance: .
CDR3nt: TGTGCCAGCAGTGACCAACAGGGGCTCACAGATACGCAGTATTTT
CDR3aa: CASSDQQGLTDTQYF

v_gene: TRBV14
j_gene: TRBJ2-4
d_gene: .
abundance: .
CDR3nt: TGTGCCAGCAGCCAGTCAGGGTCCCGCACCCTAGCCAAAAACATTCAGTACTTC
CDR3aa: CASSQSGSRTLAKNIQYF

v_gene: TRBV18
j_gene: TRBJ2-5
d_gene: .
abundance: .
CDR3nt: TGTGCCAGCTCACCGAGTCGGGAGACCCAGTACTTC
CDR3aa: CASSPSRETQYF

v_gene: TRBV28
j_gene: TRBJ1-1
d_gene: TRBD1
abundance: .
CDR3nt: TGTGCCAGCAGAAGGACAGGGAACACTGAAGCTTTCTTT
CDR3aa: CASRRTGNTEAFF

v_gene: TRBV19
j_gene: TRBJ1-5
d_gene: .
abundance: .
CDR3nt: TGTGCCAGTGCGGGGGAACAGGGCGGTCAGCCCCAGCATTTT
CDR3aa: CASAGEQGGQPQHF

v_gene: TRBV2
j_gene: TRBJ1-6
d_gene: .
abundance: .
CDR3nt: TGTGCCAGCAGGGGCGATTCACCCCTCCACTTT
CDR3aa: CASRGDSPLHF

v_gene: TRBV7-6
j_gene: TRBJ2-7
d_gene: TRBD1
abundance: .
CDR3nt: TGTGCCAGCAGCTCTTACCGGGACAGGGGAAGGAACGAGCAGTACTTC
CDR3aa: CASSSYRDRGRNEQYF

v_gene: TRBV7-8
j_gene: TRBJ2-7
d_gene: TRBD2
abundance: .
CDR3nt: TGTGCCAGCAGCTTATTAGCGGGCAATGCCTACGAGCAGTACTTC
CDR3aa: CASSLLAGNAYEQYF

v_gene: TRBV2
j_gene: TRBJ1-1
d_gene: .
abundance: .
CDR3nt: TGTGCCTCAAAGCTGGCCGAGGAAACTGAAGCTTTCTTT
CDR3aa: CASKLAEETEAFF

v_gene: TRBV29-1
j_gene: TRBJ2-7
d_gene: .
abundance: .
CDR3nt: TGCAGCGTTGAAGATTGGGCACAGAGCTCCTACGAGCAGTACTTC
CDR3aa: CSVEDWAQSSYEQYF

v_gene: TRBV18
j_gene: TRBJ2-6
d_gene: .
abundance: .
CDR3nt: TGTGCCAGCTCTCGGGGGGCCAACGTCCTGACTTTC
CDR3aa: CASSRGANVLTF

v_gene: TRBV29-1
j_gene: TRBJ1-2
d_gene: .
abundance: .
CDR3nt: TGCAGCGTTGACCCAGGAAATGGCTATGGCTACACCTTC
CDR3aa: CSVDPGNGYGYTF

v_gene: TRBV5-1
j_gene: TRBJ2-2
d_gene: TRBD1
abundance: .
CDR3nt: TGCGCCAGCAGCTTGGTCCCGGGACAGGGAAGGGAGCTGTTTTTT
CDR3aa: CASSLVPGQGRELFF

v_gene: TRBV11-1
j_gene: TRBJ2-2
d_gene: TRBD1
abundance: .
CDR3nt: TGTGCCAGCAGCGCAGCTACAGGGGTTTCCACCGGGGAGCTGTTTTTT
CDR3aa: CASSAATGVSTGELFF

v_gene: TRBV10-1
j_gene: TRBJ2-7
d_gene: .
abundance: .
CDR3nt: TGCGCCAGCAGTGAATCTGGTCTCTACGAGCAGTACTTC
CDR3aa: CASSESGLYEQYF

v_gene: TRBV11-3
j_gene: TRBJ1-1
d_gene: .
abundance: .
CDR3nt: TGTGCCAGCAGATCGGTCCAGCGGTACACTGAAGCTTTCTTT
CDR3aa: CASRSVQRYTEAFF

v_gene: TRBV11-2
j_gene: TRBJ2-1
d_gene: .
abundance: once
CDR3nt: TGTGCCAGCAGCTCGATCAACCAGGGGATCTACAATGAGCAGTTCTTC
CDR3aa: CASSSINQGIYNEQFF

v_gene: TRBV5-1
j_gene: TRBJ2-3
d_gene: TRBD2
abundance: .
CDR3nt: TGCGCCAGCAGCTTGGGGCGGGAGGCCCAAACAAGCACAGATACGCAGTATTTT
CDR3aa: CASSLGREAQTSTDTQYF

v_gene: TRBV28
j_gene: TRBJ1-1
d_gene: .
abundance: .
CDR3nt: TGTGCCAGCAGTTTATCGGGCACTGAAGCTTTCTTT
CDR3aa: CASSLSGTEAFF

v_gene: TRBV28
j_gene: TRBJ2-1
d_gene: .
abundance: .
CDR3nt: TGTGCCAGCAGTTTGCCCCACCGGGTCCGCGGTCCCAATGAGCAGTTCTTC
CDR3aa: CASSLPHRVRGPNEQFF

v_gene: TRBV5-1
j_gene: TRBJ2-2
d_gene: TRBD2
abundance: .
CDR3nt: TGCGCCAGCAGCTTGCTGCGGGGGGACACCGGGGAGCTGTTTTTT
CDR3aa: CASSLLRGDTGELFF

v_gene: TRBV19
j_gene: TRBJ2-2
d_gene: .
abundance: .
CDR3nt: TGTGCCAGTAGTTCCCAGGGGCTAAACACCGGGGAGCTGTTTTTT
CDR3aa: CASSSQGLNTGELFF

v_gene: TRBV28
j_gene: TRBJ1-2
d_gene: .
abundance: .
CDR3nt: TGTGCCAGCATGGGGGTTTCGAACTATGGCTACACCTTC
CDR3aa: CASMGVSNYGYTF

v_gene: TRBV11-3
j_gene: TRBJ2-1
d_gene: .
abundance: .
CDR3nt: TGTGCCAGCAGCTTAGATCTAGTGGCGGACAATGAGCAGTTCTTC
CDR3aa: CASSLDLVADNEQFF